This paragraph covers one T cell receptor (beta chain) sequence. Its antigen is as yet unknown. This sample was included in a study of cytomegalovirus exposure and HLA in healthy donors. Study-wide results and limits: Cytomegalovirus status was reportedly diagnosed by the classifier with high specificity and sensitivity.

The CDR3 has 16 amino acids. The J segment lost 0 bases and the V segment lost 5 bases, leaving 6 bases of the junction unmatched. Repertoires were generated with immunoSEQ multiplex PCR, while TCRdb's copy carries only in-frame clones and drops some. This sample yields 110,000 to 150,000 clones, of which approximately 87% are seen a single time; 2.5% to 3.5% belongs to the top ten. The sequenced sample consisted of PBMCs. V is TRBV23-1 and J is TRBJ1-1, with 10 bases aligning to TRBD1. TRBV23-1 has ORF status, its function being uncertain. The receptor was derived from a man between 18 and 35 years old in good health and CMV-seronegative. The CDR3 DNA reads TGCGCCAGCAGTAAAACGGGACAGGGGTTGAACACTGAAGCTTTCTTT. Translating it yields CASSKTGQGLNTEAFF.